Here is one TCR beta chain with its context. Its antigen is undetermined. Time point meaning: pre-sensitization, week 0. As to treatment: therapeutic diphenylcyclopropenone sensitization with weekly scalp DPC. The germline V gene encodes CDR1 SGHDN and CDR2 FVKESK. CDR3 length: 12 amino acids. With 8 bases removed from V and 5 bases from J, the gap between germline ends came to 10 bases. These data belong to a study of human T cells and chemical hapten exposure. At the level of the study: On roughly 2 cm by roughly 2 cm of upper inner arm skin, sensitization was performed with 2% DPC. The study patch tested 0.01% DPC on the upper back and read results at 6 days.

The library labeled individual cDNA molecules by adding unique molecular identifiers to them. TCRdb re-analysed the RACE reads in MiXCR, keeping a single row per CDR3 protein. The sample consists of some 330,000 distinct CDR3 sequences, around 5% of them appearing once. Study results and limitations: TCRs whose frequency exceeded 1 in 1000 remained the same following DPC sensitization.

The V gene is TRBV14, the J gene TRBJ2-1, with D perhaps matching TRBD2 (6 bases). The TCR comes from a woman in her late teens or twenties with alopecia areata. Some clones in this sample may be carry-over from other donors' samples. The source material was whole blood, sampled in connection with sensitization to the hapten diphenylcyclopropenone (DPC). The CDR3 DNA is TGTGCCAGCGGAGGGATGGACAATGAGCAGTTCTTC. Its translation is CASGGMDNEQFF.